Presented here are 18 T cell receptor beta chains from one specimen sequenced in a study of cytomegalovirus exposure and HLA in healthy donors. The PCR used 60 Vbeta and 13 Jbeta primers. Only in-frame clones appear in the TCRdb table, and some are missing; sequencing was by immunoSEQ multiplex PCR. The data hold about 140,000 clones, with 60% to 85% observed a single time. Material: PBMCs. The receptors originated from a male donor in good health and CMV-seropositive.

In DNA, the CDR3 is TGTGCCAGCAGCTTGACGGAGGGCGGCTACACCTTC. It yields the protein CASSLTEGGYTF. This sequence joins TRBV5-6 and TRBJ1-2, with D unclear. V lost 1 base to trimming and J lost 8 bases, with 9 bases between them. There are 12 residues in the CDR3. CDR1 SGHDT and CDR2 YYEEEE come from the germline V gene.

This clone has only one observation. The chain links TRBV19 to TRBJ1-1, with a weak D call TRBD1 (5 bases). This CDR3 has 16 amino acids. V was cut by 1 base and J by 1 base, with 13 bases left in between. CDR1 is LNHDA, CDR2 SQIVND, per germline (reference sequence). The CDR3 region is CASSIGTRTQNTEAFF. Here the CDR3 DNA reads TGTGCCAGTAGTATAGGGACGCGGACACAGAACACTGAAGCTTTCTTT.

V and J are TRBV11-3 and TRBJ2-3, with D possibly being TRBD1 (5 bases). The CDR3 runs to 13 residues. Germline V lookup: CDR1 SGHNT, CDR2 YENEEA. V was cut by 1 base and J by 3 bases, with 5 bases left in between. The CDR3 loop is CASSLGQTDTQYF. The CDR3 coding sequence is TGTGCCAGCAGCTTAGGACAGACAGATACGCAGTATTTT.

The chain links TRBV9 to TRBJ2-1; 14 nucleotides agree with TRBD2. V trimming: 4 bases; J trimming: 0 bases; junction bases outside the gene matches: 9. The CDR3 covers 19 residues. Germline V lookup: CDR1 SGDLS, CDR2 YYNGEE. The CDR3 nucleotides are TGTGCCAGCAGCATCCGGACTAGCGGGGGGTCGAGCTCCTACAATGAGCAGTTCTTC. This encodes CASSIRTSGGSSSYNEQFF.

This clone was picked up one time. V usage is TRBV11-3 and J usage is TRBJ2-2; D is possibly TRBD2 (5 bases). Germline assignment: CDR1 SGHNT and CDR2 YENEEA. The V end lost 4 bases, the J end lost 5 bases, and 8 bases lay between the germline ends. The CDR3 spans 13 residues. CDR3 DNA: TGTGCCAGCAGCTCCAGACTAACCGGGGAGCTGTTTTTT. Translated, it gives CASSSRLTGELFF.

V gene TRBV4-1 combines with J gene TRBJ1-2; TRBD1 matches 9 bases. The CDR3 loop spans 15 amino acids. The germline CDR1 and CDR2 sequences are MGHRA and YSYEKL. Germline trimming cut 5 bases from V and 7 bases from J; bases unmatched to any gene: 11. CDR3 sequence reads: CASSIPGQGNSGYTF. The CDR3 region has the DNA TGCGCCAGCAGCATTCCGGGACAGGGAAACAGTGGCTACACCTTC.

This clone turned up a few times. This chain links TRBV5-1 with TRBJ2-2, with TRBD1 matching over 7 bases. CDR3 length equals 14 residues. Germline V gene sequence: CDR1 SGHRS, CDR2 YFSETQ. The V and J ends lost 4 bases and 4 bases, in that order; junction bases with no gene match: 4. DNA of the CDR3: TGCGCCAGCAGCCCTTGGGACAGCACCGGGGAGCTGTTTTTT. As protein: CASSPWDSTGELFF.

The gene calls are TRBV13 and TRBJ2-5, with 13 positions matching TRBD2. The end of the DNA is better explained by TRBJ2-7, so the J call may be wrong. This CDR3 contains 15 residues. From germline, CDR1 is PRHDT and CDR2 FYEKMQ (reference sequence). The CDR3 coding sequence is TGTGCCAGCAGCACTGGGACTAGCGGGATTTACGAGCAGTACTTC. Amino acids: CASSTGTSGIYEQYF.

The chain employs TRBV6-1 and TRBJ1-6, with a tentative D call TRBD1 (5 bases). Deletions cut 0 bases from V and 0 bases from J, with 9 bases between. Germline values: CDR1 MNHNS, CDR2 SASEGT. This CDR3 spans 17 amino acids. The CDR3 protein is CASSEARQSSYNSPLHF. The DNA of the CDR3 is TGTGCCAGCAGTGAAGCGAGACAGAGCTCCTATAATTCACCCCTCCACTTT.

The chain is built from TRBV28 and TRBJ1-6; 7 nucleotides agree with TRBD1. This CDR3 comprises 15 residues. Germline CDR1 reads MDHEN; CDR2 reads SYDVKM. The J segment lost 8 bases and the V segment lost 3 bases, leaving 7 bases of the junction unmatched. The CDR3 spells CASSLAGGVDSPLHF. Written as DNA, the CDR3 is TGTGCCAGCAGTTTGGCAGGGGGTGTCGATTCACCCCTCCACTTT.

In its sample, this clone was seen a few times. The chain links TRBV19 to TRBJ1-6; D not resolved. Germline lookup yields CDR1 LNHDA and CDR2 SQIVND (reference sequence). With 3 bases removed from V and 8 bases from J, the gap between germline ends came to 14 bases. The CDR3 is 15 amino acids. The CDR3 nucleotides read TGTGCCAGTAGTATGGGCTATCGATTCGATTCACCCCTCCACTTT. This codes for CASSMGYRFDSPLHF.

The rearrangement uses TRBV5-1 and TRBJ2-1; TRBD1 might be the D (6 bases). The V gene lost 0 bases and the J gene lost 5 bases, with 9 bases spanning the gap. This CDR3 is 14 amino acids long. From germline, CDR1 is SGHRS and CDR2 YFSETQ. CDR3 bases: TGCGCCAGCAGCTTGGCGGACAGACACAATGAGCAGTTCTTC. This gives the protein CASSLADRHNEQFF. Using reference TRBV5-1 and TRBJ2-1 for the parts outside the CDR3, the full variable domain is KAGVTQTPRYLIKTRGQQVTLSCSPISGHRSVSWYQQTPGQGLQFLFEYFSETQRNKGNFPGRFSGRQFSNSRSEMNVSTLELGDSALYLCASSLADRHNEQFFGPGTRLTVL.

The rearrangement uses TRBV19 and TRBJ2-5; TRBD1 might be the D (6 bases). The CDR3 is 14 residues long. Germline V gene lookup returns CDR1 LNHDA and CDR2 SQIVND (reference sequence). Trimming took 4 bases from V and 4 from J, leaving 13 bases between them. The chain's CDR3 is CASSTAGQIETQYF. The CDR3 DNA sequence: TGTGCCAGTAGTACCGCCGGACAGATAGAGACCCAGTACTTC.

The chain couples TRBV9 to TRBJ2-7; tentative D call: TRBD2 (6 bases). In germline, CDR1 is SGDLS, CDR2 YYNGEE. Trimming removed 1 base from V and 7 bases from J, with 18 bases in between. The CDR3 is 15 amino acids. CDR3 sequence reads: CASSVLESLGGEQYF. As DNA, the CDR3 is TGTGCCAGCAGCGTACTGGAGAGCCTGGGGGGAGAGCAGTACTTC.

V usage is TRBV29-1 and J usage is TRBJ2-3; D unresolved. Germline assignment: CDR1 SQVTM and CDR2 ANQGSEA. Trimming cost V 1 base and J 6 bases, with 11 bases left between them. The CDR3 covers 13 residues. CDR3: CSVEGLFGDTQYF. CDR3 in DNA: TGCAGCGTTGAAGGTCTATTCGGGGATACGCAGTATTTT.

This clone showed up just a few times. The CDR3 coding sequence is TGTGCCAGTAGTCCCCCTAGTCACCAAGAGACCCAGTACTTC. This sequence encodes CASSPPSHQETQYF. V usage is TRBV19 and J usage is TRBJ2-5; D call uncertain. Germline V CDR1 and CDR2: LNHDA, SQIVND (reference sequence). Trimming pared 5 bases from V and 0 bases from J, leaving 10 bases between. The CDR3 has 14 amino acids.

The V call is TRBV6-4, the J call TRBJ2-2; D gene uncertain. V was trimmed by 5 bases and J by 6 bases, leaving 19 bases between them. The CDR3 is made up of 16 amino acids. Per germline, CDR1 MRHNA and CDR2 SNTAGT. CDR3 loop: CASSTLTTLGAGELFF. The CDR3, as DNA: TGTGCCAGCAGTACCTTGACAACCCTCGGCGCCGGGGAGCTGTTTTTT.

In its sample, this clone was seen once. The gene calls are TRBV9 and TRBJ1-1; the D gene is possibly TRBD1 (6 bases). With 0 bases removed from V and 5 bases from J, the gap between germline ends came to 17 bases. The germline gives CDR1 SGDLS, CDR2 YYNGEE. The CDR3 length is 16 residues. This chain's CDR3 is CASSVDPQGLPTEAFF. CDR3 nucleotides: TGTGCCAGCAGCGTAGATCCCCAGGGGTTGCCGACTGAAGCTTTCTTT.